These 10 T cell receptor beta chains came from one sample sequenced in a study of beta chain features in type 1 diabetes. Isolated RNA was reverse transcribed in full, so expressed TCRB transcripts were sequenced. The assay was immunoSEQ multiplex PCR, and TCRdb's table has in-frame clones only and misses some. The sample contains more than 150,000 clones, over 8.5% of which appear only once. The sequencing input was central memory CD4+ T cells from blood. Receptors originate from a man aged 18 to 29 in good health.

The CDR3 DNA sequence: TGTGCCAGCAGCTCCGACCGTGGACCCTACGAGCAGTACTTC. Residues: CASSSDRGPYEQYF. The chain links TRBV7-2 to TRBJ2-7, with D unclear. The germline gives CDR1 SGHTA, CDR2 FQGNSA. Trimming cost V 4 bases and J 2 bases, with 12 bases left between them. The CDR3 runs to 14 residues.

This clone occurred a few times. The chain uses TRBV30 and TRBJ1-2, with 7 bases that match TRBD1. J lost 4 bases, V lost 3 bases, and 8 bases had no gene match. The CDR3 contains 14 residues. Germline lookup yields CDR1 GTSNPN and CDR2 SVGIG (reference sequence). Here the CDR3 DNA reads TGTGCCTGGAGGAGGGACAGTTCCTTCTATGGCTACACCTTC. It specifies CAWRRDSSFYGYTF.

The CDR3 spells CASSVRGAYNEQFF. CDR3 in DNA: TGTGCCAGCAGCGTAAGAGGGGCTTACAATGAGCAGTTCTTC. The chain carries TRBV9 and TRBJ2-1, with D perhaps TRBD1 or TRBD2 (5 bases each). The V and J ends lost 1 base and 4 bases respectively, with 9 bases between them. CDR3 size: 14 residues. CDR1 is SGDLS and CDR2 is YYNGEE in the germline V gene.

This chain links TRBV28 with TRBJ2-5, with 9 bases identical to TRBD1. CDR3 size: 14 residues. CDR1 and CDR2 (germline): MDHEN, SYDVKM. Unmatched junction bases numbered 5, after V lost 4 bases and J lost 5 bases. DNA of the CDR3: TGTGCCAGCAGTTACCCGGGACAGGGTGAGACCCAGTACTTC. The encoded protein is CASSYPGQGETQYF.

This clone was seen many times. The chain employs TRBV10-3 and TRBJ2-3, with 8 bases identical to TRBD1. The CDR3 runs to 15 residues. With V trimmed by 9 bases and J by 3 bases, 11 bases remained unmatched. CDR1 is ENHRY, CDR2 SYGVKD, per germline. CDR3: CAMSSGRGQTDTQYF. CDR3 sequence (DNA): TGTGCCATGTCGTCTGGCAGGGGGCAAACAGATACGCAGTATTTT.

The gene calls are TRBV4-3 and TRBJ2-6; 7 bases are shared with TRBD1. CDR1 and CDR2 (germline): LGHNA, YSLEER. This CDR3 has 15 amino acids. Germline trimming cut 1 base from V and 3 bases from J; bases unmatched to any gene: 0. The CDR3 DNA reads as TGCGCCAGCAGCCAAGGACAGGGTGGGGCCAACGTCCTGACTTTC. This translates into CASSQGQGGANVLTF.

V gene TRBV9 combines with J gene TRBJ2-4; 7 bases are a match to TRBD1. This CDR3 spans 15 amino acids. The germline CDR1 and CDR2 sequences are SGDLS and YYNGEE. V dropped 3 bases and J dropped 1; count of bases not matched to a gene: 4. This CDR3 is CASSGQGLAKNIQYF. The CDR3 DNA follows: TGTGCCAGCAGCGGACAGGGTTTGGCCAAAAACATTCAGTACTTC.

This chain links TRBV9 with TRBJ1-2; no reliable D call. V lost 3 bases and J lost 4, with 13 bases in between. Germline lookup yields CDR1 SGDLS and CDR2 YYNGEE. The length of the CDR3 is 14 residues. The CDR3 nucleotides are TGTGCCAGCAGCGCCCGGACGGCCGTCTATGGCTACACCTTC. Encoded protein: CASSARTAVYGYTF.

J is TRBJ2-3 and V is TRBV29-1, with D perhaps TRBD1 (5 bases). Per germline, CDR1 SQVTM and CDR2 ANQGSEA. Deletions cut 6 bases from V and 6 bases from J, with 22 bases between. The CDR3 sequence is 15 residues long. The CDR3 here is CSVGPSWGGGDTQYF. In nucleotides, the CDR3 is TGCAGCGTGGGCCCCTCATGGGGCGGTGGTGATACGCAGTATTTT.

A few counts support this clone. This sample also contains other DNA sequences that code for the same CDR3. The chain combines TRBV28 with TRBJ1-2; no reliable D call. Trimming left V 3 bases short and J 6 bases short, with 5 bases between. CDR1 and CDR2 from the germline V gene are MDHEN and SYDVKM. This CDR3 comprises 11 residues. DNA for the CDR3: TGTGCCAGCAGTTTTGAGGATGGCTACACCTTC. Translation: CASSFEDGYTF.